Listed below are T cell receptor beta chains from one sample, sequenced in a study of blood T cell repertoires in COVID-19. Data came from immunoSEQ multiplex PCR; TCRdb stores just in-frame clones and leaves some out. The table lists roughly 110,000 clones, roughly 79% of them singletons. The sequenced sample was peripheral blood. The receptor set was obtained from a human donor in a cohort sampled during active COVID-19. Each CDR3 is given with its conserved first and last residue. The D gene is left open where the match is weak. Not all rows give a size; the values are once, few, many and, for expanded clones, a class.

size: -; V: TRBV27; J: TRBJ2-2; D: TRBD1; DNA: TGTGCCAGCAGTCTAGGACAGGGTGGGGGGGAGCTGTTTTTT; CDR3: CASSLGQGGGELFF
size: -; V: TRBV10-3; J: TRBJ1-2; D: -; DNA: TGTGCCCACTCCCAGGCGGGCTATGGCTACACCTTC; CDR3: CAHSQAGYGYTF
size: -; V: TRBV24-1; J: TRBJ1-1; D: -; DNA: TGTGCCACCAGTGATCCTAAGAAAGAAGCTTTCTTT; CDR3: CATSDPKKEAFF
size: -; V: TRBV11-2; J: TRBJ2-5; D: TRBD1; DNA: TGTGCCAGCAGCAAAAGGGACAGGGTTGGGGAGACCCAGTACTTC; CDR3: CASSKRDRVGETQYF
size: -; V: TRBV19; J: TRBJ2-1; D: TRBD2; DNA: TGTGCCAGTAGTATGAGGCCTAGCGGGGCGCACAATGAGCAGTTCTTC; CDR3: CASSMRPSGAHNEQFF
size: -; V: TRBV14; J: TRBJ1-6; D: -; DNA: TGTGCCAGCAGCCCAACAGGGACGAATTCACCCCTCCACTTT; CDR3: CASSPTGTNSPLHF
size: once; V: TRBV6-4; J: TRBJ2-3; D: -; DNA: TGTGCCAGCAGTGTGGAGGTGGCCACAGATACGCAGTATTTT; CDR3: CASSVEVATDTQYF
size: -; V: TRBV4-3; J: TRBJ2-7; D: -; DNA: TGCGCCAGCAGCCAACCCCCTTCCTACGAGCAGTACTTC; CDR3: CASSQPPSYEQYF
size: -; V: TRBV12-5; J: TRBJ1-5; D: TRBD1; DNA: TGTGCTAGTGGTTCGATGACAGGGGGATTTGTCCAGCATTTT; CDR3: CASGSMTGGFVQHF
size: -; V: TRBV6-1; J: TRBJ1-1; D: TRBD1; DNA: TGTGCCAGCAGTGAAGTGGGGGGACAGTGGAACACTGAAGCTTTCTTT; CDR3: CASSEVGGQWNTEAFF
size: -; V: TRBV28; J: TRBJ2-7; D: -; DNA: TGTGCCAGCAGTTTCCGGGTATCCTACGAGCAGTACTTC; CDR3: CASSFRVSYEQYF